This T cell receptor (beta chain) was observed in a study of technical replicates of blood from several donors (dated by TCRdb to about 2017). At the junction V is shortened by 5 bases and J by 3 bases; bases outside the gene matches: 4. The CDR3, cysteine through phenylalanine, is 15 amino acids long. The entry retains the CDR3 DNA only, 45 bases that are in frame from base 1. CDR1 MDHEN and CDR2 SYDVKM were looked up in the germline V gene. This clone was recorded once. This receptor's antigen is unknown. No much larger clone exists at a distance of one base, and base qualities are not known. The receptor library was made with the immunoSEQ multiplex PCR assay. As stored in TCRdb, this immuneACCESS dataset retains in-frame rearrangements with V and J assigned. A fraction of the clones does not appear; measured against another copy, unresolved V genes explain less than half of the discrepancy, and the remainder lacks a known reason. For this sample there are tens of thousands of clones; about 96% appear just once. The ten largest clones represent about 0.34% of the sample.

This TCR was sampled from a human donor in good health. The sequencing input was T cells isolated from PBMCs. The chain is encoded by TRBV28 joined to TRBJ2-7; 13 bases in the middle match TRBD2. The CDR3 protein is CASSIRLAGGYEQYF. The DNA is TGTGCCAGCAGTATCAGACTAGCGGGAGGCTACGAGCAGTACTTC.